A single sample gave rise to the 23 T cell receptor beta chains below, sequenced in a study of cytomegalovirus exposure and HLA in healthy donors. Sequenced by immunoSEQ multiplex PCR; TCRdb stores in-frame clones only, minus some. Of more than 250,000 clones listed, about 90% are singletons. The sample was PBMCs. The origin of the receptors is a woman in her twenties or thirties in good health and CMV-seropositive.

The chain employs TRBV6-5 and TRBJ1-6, with D possibly being TRBD1 (6 bases). Trimming pared 0 bases from V and 8 bases from J, leaving 14 bases between. The CDR3 runs to 16 residues. Germline values: CDR1 MNHEY, CDR2 SVGAGI. Written as DNA, the CDR3 is TGTGCCAGCAGTTACTCGGGGGTTGCAGGGGATTCACCCCTCCACTTT. Encoded protein: CASSYSGVAGDSPLHF.

The chain couples TRBV25-1 to TRBJ2-1; TRBD2 matches 12 bases. V shed 4 bases, J shed 9 bases, and the junction held 10 bases outside the gene matches. The CDR3 loop spans 16 amino acids. Per germline, CDR1 MGHDK and CDR2 SYGVNS. CDR3 bases: TGTGCCAGCAGTGTACCGACTAGCGGGAGTAATGTTGAGCAGTTCTTC. Its translation is CASSVPTSGSNVEQFF. Variable domain in full (rest from reference TRBV25-1 and TRBJ2-1): EADIYQTPRYLVIGTGKKITLECSQTMGHDKMYWYQQDPGMELHLIHYSYGVNSTEKGDLSSESTVSRIRTEHFPLTLESARPSHTSQYLCASSVPTSGSNVEQFFGPGTRLTVL.

CDR3 sequence: CASSQEWRPSTDTQYF. CDR3 in DNA: TGCGCCAGCAGCCAAGAATGGCGGCCCAGCACAGATACGCAGTATTTT. The rearrangement links TRBV4-3 to TRBJ2-3; D unclear. The germline CDR1 and CDR2 sequences are LGHNA and YSLEER. Trimming shortened V by 0 bases and J by 0 bases, and 10 bases separated the two germline ends. The CDR3 consists of 16 residues.

This clone was detected only a few times. Other DNA sequences of this sample code for an identical CDR3. The V and J genes are TRBV5-1 and TRBJ2-5; D is undetermined. This CDR3 has 11 amino acids. The germline gives CDR1 SGHRS, CDR2 YFSETQ. Between the trimmed V and J ends, which lost 2 bases and 5 bases, there was a span of 4 bases. DNA for the CDR3: TGCGCCAGCAGCTTAGAGGAGACCCAGTACTTC. Residues: CASSLEETQYF.

The chain carries TRBV27 and TRBJ2-2, with 8 bases fitting TRBD1. Germline CDR1 reads MNHEY; CDR2 reads SMNVEV (reference sequence). The CDR3 has 17 amino acids. V trimming: 3 bases; J trimming: 3 bases; junction bases outside the gene matches: 9. CDR3 in amino acids: CASSFRTGQGDTGELFF. CDR3 DNA: TGTGCCAGCAGTTTTAGAACCGGACAGGGAGACACCGGGGAGCTGTTTTTT.

The rearrangement links TRBV5-1 to TRBJ2-7; 10 bases fit TRBD1. This CDR3 is 15 amino acids long. V lost 4 bases, J lost 7 bases, and 11 bases stayed unmatched. Germline CDR1 reads SGHRS; CDR2 reads YFSETQ. Here the CDR3 DNA reads TGCGCCAGCAGCGTAGAGACAGGGGGCAAGGGGGAGCAGTACTTC. It translates to CASSVETGGKGEQYF.

In nucleotides, the CDR3 is TGTGCCAGCAGTTTATTTCCCCCGCAGCCAGATACGCAGTATTTT. Its protein is CASSLFPPQPDTQYF. The chain combines TRBV28 with TRBJ2-3; D remains ambiguous. Germline V CDR1 and CDR2: MDHEN, SYDVKM. The germline V and J ends were trimmed by 1 base and 4 bases, with 12 bases remaining between them. This CDR3 is built from 15 residues. The full variable domain, with the rest looked up from reference TRBV28 and TRBJ2-3, is DVKVTQSSRYLVKRTGEKVFLECVQDMDHENMFWYRQDPGLGLRLIYFSYDVKMKEKGDIPEGYSVSREKKERFSLILESASTNQTSMYLCASSLFPPQPDTQYFGPGTRLTVL.

This sequence joins TRBV7-9 and TRBJ2-7, with TRBD1 as a possible D gene (5 bases). Germline values: CDR1 SEHNR, CDR2 FQNEAQ (reference sequence). Trimming shortened V by 1 base and J by 1 base, and 11 bases separated the two germline ends. The CDR3 has 15 residues. The CDR3 region has the DNA TGTGCCAGCAGCTTAGGTTCGGACAAATCCTACGAGCAGTACTTC. Its translation: CASSLGSDKSYEQYF. Combining the CDR3 with reference TRBV7-9 and TRBJ2-7 gives the whole variable domain DTGVSQNPRHKITKRGQNVTFRCDPISEHNRLYWYRQTLGQGPEFLTYFQNEAQLEKSRLLSDRFSAERPKGSFSTLEIQRTEQGDSAMYLCASSLGSDKSYEQYFGPGTRLTVT.

The genes are TRBV29-1 and TRBJ1-5; the D gene is possibly TRBD1 (5 bases). The germline V gene has CDR1 SQVTM and CDR2 ANQGSEA. Trimming stripped 6 bases from V and 7 bases from J, with 13 bases between. This CDR3 is 12 amino acids long. In DNA form, the CDR3 reads TGCAGCGTCCGGGACGGGAGCCAGCCCCAGCATTTT. It specifies CSVRDGSQPQHF.

There are many counts of this clone. The J gene is TRBJ1-1, the V gene TRBV19, with 9 bases lining up with TRBD1. Trimming at V came to 5 bases and at J to 1 base, leaving 2 bases not matched to a gene. This CDR3 is 14 amino acids long. Looked up from germline, CDR1 is LNHDA and CDR2 is SQIVND (reference sequence). CDR3 coding DNA: TGTGCCAGTAGTGTACAGGGGGCGAACACTGAAGCTTTCTTT. This encodes CASSVQGANTEAFF. Supplemented by reference TRBV19 and TRBJ1-1, the full variable domain reads DGGITQSPKYLFRKEGQNVTLSCEQNLNHDAMYWYRQDPGQGLRLIYYSQIVNDFQKGDIAEGYSVSREKKESFPLTVTSAQKNPTAFYLCASSVQGANTEAFFGQGTRLTVV.

V is TRBV7-8 and J is TRBJ2-7, with D uncertain. Germline assignment: CDR1 SGHVS and CDR2 FQNEAQ. The CDR3 covers 14 residues. Deletions cut 2 bases from V and 0 bases from J, with 8 bases between. The chain's CDR3 is CASSLTLSSYEQYF. In DNA form, the CDR3 reads TGTGCCAGCAGCTTAACATTGAGCTCCTACGAGCAGTACTTC.

This chain uses TRBV28 with TRBJ1-5; 7 nucleotides agree with TRBD1. This CDR3 has 14 amino acids. J was trimmed by 7 bases and V by 2 bases; bases with no gene match: 5. Germline CDR1 and CDR2: MDHEN and SYDVKM. The CDR3 loop reads CASSLSRDSQPQHF. The CDR3 DNA reads as TGTGCCAGCAGTTTAAGCAGGGACAGCCAGCCCCAGCATTTT.

There are a few counts of this clone. This chain uses TRBV30 with TRBJ2-7; D gene unclear. The CDR3 is made up of 13 amino acids. Germline V CDR1 and CDR2: GTSNPN, SVGIG (reference sequence). V lost 0 bases to trimming and J lost 7 bases, with 13 bases between them. Here the CDR3 DNA reads TGTGCCTGGAGTGTAACAGCTAGTAGGGAGCAGTACTTC. It codes for CAWSVTASREQYF.

The V and J genes are TRBV6-1 and TRBJ1-3; unclear D gene. The V gene's germline CDR1 is MNHNS and CDR2 SASEGT. This CDR3 contains 15 residues. V gave up 0 bases and J gave up 3 bases, with 9 bases separating them. In nucleotides, the CDR3 is TGTGCCAGCAGTGAAGCAAACACCTTTGGAAACACCATATATTTT. Residues: CASSEANTFGNTIYF.

There are a few counts of this clone. V gene TRBV6-1 combines with J gene TRBJ2-1; 8 bases line up with TRBD2. The CDR3 totals 14 residues. Germline V gene lookup returns CDR1 MNHNS and CDR2 SASEGT. V lost 9 bases to trimming and J lost 8 bases; unmatched junction nucleotides: 12. CDR3 bases: TGTGCCAGTCCCTCAGCGGGAGTTGGGGATGAGCAGTTCTTC. Protein sequence: CASPSAGVGDEQFF.

This clone was observed a handful of times. The sample contains more than one DNA sequence encoding this CDR3. This rearrangement joins TRBV9 to TRBJ2-2; D gene unclear. The V gene's germline CDR1 is SGDLS and CDR2 YYNGEE. Trimming cost V 0 bases and J 3 bases, with 3 bases left between them. The CDR3 totals 13 residues. CDR3 DNA sequence: TGTGCCAGCAGCGTAGTGGACACCGGGGAGCTGTTTTTT. This translates into CASSVVDTGELFF.

This chain joins TRBV4-3 and TRBJ1-1; D is uncertain. This CDR3 spans 14 amino acids. Germline CDR1 LGHNA, CDR2 YSLEER. The germline V and J ends were trimmed by 0 bases and 5 bases, with 10 bases remaining between them. The CDR3 here is CASSQDGGRTEAFF. The CDR3 bases are TGCGCCAGCAGCCAAGACGGAGGGAGGACTGAAGCTTTCTTT.

The chain is built from TRBV5-6 and TRBJ2-7; no clear D gene. The CDR3 has 14 residues. V was cut by 1 base and J by 0 bases, with 8 bases left in between. Germline V lookup: CDR1 SGHDT, CDR2 YYEEEE. CDR3 nucleotides: TGTGCCAGCAGCTTGTACGCGGCCTCCTACGAGCAGTACTTC. Its translation is CASSLYAASYEQYF. The full variable domain, its missing parts supplied by reference TRBV5-6 and TRBJ2-7, is DAGVTQSPTHLIKTRGQQVTLRCSPKSGHDTVSWYQQALGQGPQFIFQYYEEEERQRGNFPDRFSGHQFPNYSSELNVNALLLGDSALYLCASSLYAASYEQYFGPGTRLTVT.

The rearrangement joins TRBV25-1 to TRBJ1-3; D perhaps matches TRBD1 (5 bases). The V and J ends lost 1 base and 4 bases respectively, with 11 bases between them. Germline V CDR1 and CDR2: MGHDK, SYGVNS. This CDR3 contains 15 residues. The CDR3 sequence: CASSESGTGGNTIYF. The CDR3 DNA reads as TGTGCCAGCAGTGAATCTGGAACAGGCGGAAACACCATATATTTT.

CDR3 region: CAIHGRVSPYEQYF. In DNA form, the CDR3 reads TGTGCCATCCACGGGAGAGTGAGTCCCTACGAGCAGTACTTC. The chain uses TRBV6-5 and TRBJ2-7; possible D gene TRBD2, 6 bases. From germline, CDR1 is MNHEY and CDR2 SVGAGI. V lost 10 bases, J lost 2 bases, and 18 bases lay in between. This CDR3 comprises 14 residues.

This sequence joins TRBV7-6 and TRBJ2-7; D ambiguous. The CDR3 spans 13 residues. The V end was cut by 1 base, the J end by 3 bases, with 7 bases between. The germline CDR1 and CDR2 sequences are SGHVS and FNYEAQ. Here the CDR3 reads CASSLGVGYEQYF. CDR3 sequence (DNA): TGTGCCAGCAGCTTAGGGGTAGGCTACGAGCAGTACTTC.

The J gene is TRBJ2-2, the V gene TRBV19, with no clear D. The V end was cut by 6 bases, the J end by 1 base, with 18 bases between. Per the germline V gene, CDR1 is LNHDA and CDR2 is SQIVND (reference sequence). The CDR3 totals 17 residues. CDR3 protein: CASSPTLRLLNTGELFF. CDR3 in DNA: TGTGCCAGTAGCCCAACCCTTCGCCTACTGAACACCGGGGAGCTGTTTTTT.

The V and J genes are TRBV7-2 and TRBJ1-4, with no clear D. The CDR3 consists of 12 residues. Per germline, CDR1 SGHTA and CDR2 FQGNSA. V was pared by 3 bases and J by 3 bases, with 2 bases between. The CDR3 coding sequence is TGTGCCAGCAGCTTTGCTAATGAAAAACTGTTTTTT. Its protein product is CASSFANEKLFF.